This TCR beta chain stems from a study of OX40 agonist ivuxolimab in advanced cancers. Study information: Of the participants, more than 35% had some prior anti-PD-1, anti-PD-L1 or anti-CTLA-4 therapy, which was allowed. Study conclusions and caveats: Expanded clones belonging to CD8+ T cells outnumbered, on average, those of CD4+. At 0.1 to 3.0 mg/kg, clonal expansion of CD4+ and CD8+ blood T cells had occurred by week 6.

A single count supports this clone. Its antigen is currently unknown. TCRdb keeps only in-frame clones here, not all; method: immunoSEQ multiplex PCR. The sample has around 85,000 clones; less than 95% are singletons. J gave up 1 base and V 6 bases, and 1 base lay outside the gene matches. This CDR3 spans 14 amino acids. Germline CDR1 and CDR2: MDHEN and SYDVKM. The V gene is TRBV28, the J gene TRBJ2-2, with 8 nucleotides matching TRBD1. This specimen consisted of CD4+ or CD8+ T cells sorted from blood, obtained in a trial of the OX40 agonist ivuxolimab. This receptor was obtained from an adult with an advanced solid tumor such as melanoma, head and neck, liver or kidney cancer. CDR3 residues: CASRDRVNTGELFF. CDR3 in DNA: TGTGCCAGCAGGGACAGGGTGAACACCGGGGAGCTGTTTTTT. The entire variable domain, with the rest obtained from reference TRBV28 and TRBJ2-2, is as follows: DVKVTQSSRYLVKRTGEKVFLECVQDMDHENMFWYRQDPGLGLRLIYFSYDVKMKEKGDIPEGYSVSREKKERFSLILESASTNQTSMYLCASRDRVNTGELFFGEGSRLTVL.